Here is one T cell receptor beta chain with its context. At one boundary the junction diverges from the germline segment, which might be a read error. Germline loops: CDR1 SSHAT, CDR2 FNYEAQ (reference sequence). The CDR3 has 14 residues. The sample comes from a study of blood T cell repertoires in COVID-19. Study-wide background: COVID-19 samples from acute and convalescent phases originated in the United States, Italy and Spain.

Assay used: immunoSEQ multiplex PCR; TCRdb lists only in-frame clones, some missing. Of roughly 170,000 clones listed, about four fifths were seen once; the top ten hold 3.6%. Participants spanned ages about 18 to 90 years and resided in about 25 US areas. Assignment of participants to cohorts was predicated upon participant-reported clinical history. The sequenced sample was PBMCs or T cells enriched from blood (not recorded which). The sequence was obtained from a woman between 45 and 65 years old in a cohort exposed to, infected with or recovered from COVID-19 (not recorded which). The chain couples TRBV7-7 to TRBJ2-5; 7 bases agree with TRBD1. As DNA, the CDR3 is TGTGCTAGCAGCCCAAATACAGGGGTGGAGACCCAGTACTTC. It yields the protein CASSPNTGVETQYF.